This is a list of T cell receptor beta chains from one sample in a study of T cells after yellow fever vaccination. TCRdb processed the 5' RACE reads anew with MiXCR; each CDR3 protein has one entry. The profile covers 160,000 or so distinct CDR3 sequences, with 6% to 7.5% appearing a single time and approximately 2.5% taken by the ten largest. Here the sequenced sample was CD4+ T cells sorted from PBMCs, taken about 5 days after the first yellow fever vaccination. Receptor source: a man aged 18-30 years who received the YFV17D yellow fever vaccine. The CDR3 runs from the conserved cysteine through the conserved F or W. A D gene is named only where the DNA matches it firmly. Rows may omit the clone size; those that give it use once, few, many or a size class.

>TRBJ2-1|TRBV20-1|many|NA
TGCAGTGCTAGAGGCGGGGCGTCCTACAATGAGCAGTTCTTC
CSARGGASYNEQFF
>TRBJ2-1|TRBV20-1|NA|NA
TGCAGCGTAACAGGGATCCACAATGAGCAGTTCTTC
CSVTGIHNEQFF
>TRBJ2-1|TRBV4-3|few|NA
TGCGCCAGCAGCCAACTCACCCCCGGATCCTACAATGAGCAGTTCTTC
CASSQLTPGSYNEQFF
>TRBJ2-7|TRBV15|many|TRBD1
TGTGCCACCAGCAGAGAATTTGGGACAGGCATGGCCTACGAGCAGTACTTC
CATSREFGTGMAYEQYF
>TRBJ1-5|TRBV15|many|TRBD1
TGTGCCACCAGCAGAGAAGGGGGCGGCAATCAGCCCCAGCATTTT
CATSREGGGNQPQHF
>TRBJ2-1|TRBV5-1|NA|TRBD1
TGCGCCAGCAGCTTGGCTGGTATAGGACAGGGCAATGAGCAGTTCTTC
CASSLAGIGQGNEQFF
>TRBJ2-1|TRBV5-6|many|NA
TGTGCCAGCAGCTTGTTACAGCCCACCTACAATGAGCAGTTCTTC
CASSLLQPTYNEQFF
>TRBJ2-3|TRBV7-3|NA|TRBD1
TGTGCCAGCAGCGCCGACAGGGGGAACACAGATACGCAGTATTTT
CASSADRGNTDTQYF
>TRBJ2-3|TRBV29-1|NA|TRBD2
TGCAGCGTTAGACTAGCGGGGGGCCCCACAGATACGCAGTATTTT
CSVRLAGGPTDTQYF
>TRBJ1-1|TRBV2|few|NA
TGTGCCAGCAGACAAACGGGCACTGAAGCTTTCTTT
CASRQTGTEAFF
>TRBJ1-4|TRBV5-1|many|NA
TGCGCCAGCAGCTTGGGTACAGGGCCAGGTGAAAAACTGTTTTTT
CASSLGTGPGEKLFF
>TRBJ1-5|TRBV24-1|few|NA
TGTGCCACCAGTGACTCCGTCGGACTTGGCGGCGATCAGCCCCAGCATTTT
CATSDSVGLGGDQPQHF
>TRBJ2-5|TRBV12-3/TRBV12-4|many|TRBD1
TGTGCCAGCAGCCGGGACAGCCAAGAGACCCAGTACTTC
CASSRDSQETQYF
>TRBJ2-2|TRBV14|many|NA
TGTGCCAGCAGCCAAGTCGTCGGGACGACCGGGGAGCTGTTTTTT
CASSQVVGTTGELFF
>TRBJ2-5|TRBV5-6|few|NA
TGTGCCAGCAGCTTGGAAGGGTACGAGACCCAGTACTTC
CASSLEGYETQYF
>TRBJ1-6|TRBV12-3/TRBV12-4|many|NA
TGTGCCAGCAGTTTTATCCATTCACCCCTCCACTTT
CASSFIHSPLHF
>TRBJ2-3|TRBV19|NA|TRBD2
TGTGCCAGTAGCATACTAGCGGGGGGCCGCACAGATACGCAGTATTTT
CASSILAGGRTDTQYF
>TRBJ2-2|TRBV3-1|few|NA
TGTGCCAGCGGCAGACAGAGCACCGGGGAGCTGTTTTTT
CASGRQSTGELFF
>TRBJ2-7|TRBV29-1|many|TRBD2
TGCAGCGTTGGTCTAGCGGGTAGATCCTACGAGCAGTACTTC
CSVGLAGRSYEQYF
>TRBJ1-1|TRBV12-3/TRBV12-4|few|TRBD1
TGTGCCAGCAGTCCAGGACAGGGTAAAGCGAGACTCACTGAAGCTTTCTTT
CASSPGQGKARLTEAFF
>TRBJ1-3|TRBV7-6|NA|TRBD1
TGTGCCAGCAGCCCGAGGGGACAGCTCAGCTCTGGAAACACCATATATTTT
CASSPRGQLSSGNTIYF
>TRBJ2-6|TRBV4-1|few|NA
TGCGCCAGCAGCCAGGGAAGGCAGGGACCGCGGGGGGCCAACGTCCTGACTTTC
CASSQGRQGPRGANVLTF
>TRBJ1-3|TRBV20-1|many|NA
TGCAGTGCTCCGACGTTCTCTGGAAACACCATATATTTT
CSAPTFSGNTIYF
>TRBJ2-4|TRBV12-3/TRBV12-4|few|TRBD2
TGTGCCAGCAGTTTGACTAGCGGGGGGTTGCAAAACATTCAGTACTTC
CASSLTSGGLQNIQYF
>TRBJ2-2|TRBV3-1|many|NA
TGTGCCAGCAGCCAAGATCTGCAGGGTGGGCTGTTTTTT
CASSQDLQGGLFF
>TRBJ2-2|TRBV6-5|many|TRBD1
TGTGCCAGCAGTTACTCAACAGGGGGGTACGACACCGGGGAGCTGTTTTTT
CASSYSTGGYDTGELFF
>TRBJ1-1|TRBV12-3/TRBV12-4|many|TRBD1
TGTGCCAGCGGAGGGATCACAGGGGCCCCTAACACTGAAGCTTTCTTT
CASGGITGAPNTEAFF
>TRBJ2-7|TRBV5-5|many|NA
TGTGCCAGCAGCTTGACCTCCAGGTGGATAGATGAGCAGTACTTC
CASSLTSRWIDEQYF
>TRBJ2-5|TRBV5-1|NA|NA
TGCGCCAGCAGCCGAATACCACACCAAGAGACCCAGTACTTC
CASSRIPHQETQYF
>TRBJ2-5|TRBV5-1|many|NA
TGCGCCAGCAGCCTGGAACAGGGTGAAAGGTACTTC
CASSLEQGERYF
>TRBJ2-3|TRBV12-3/TRBV12-4|many|TRBD2
TGTGCCAGCAGTTTGTCTAGCGGGGGACGGGATACGCAGTATTTT
CASSLSSGGRDTQYF
>TRBJ2-3|TRBV20-1|many|TRBD1
TGCAGTGCTTTCCGGGACAGGGGGACAGATACGCAGTATTTT
CSAFRDRGTDTQYF
>TRBJ2-5|TRBV6-2/TRBV6-3|few|TRBD1
TGTGCCAGCAGTTATGACAGGGGACGAGGGACCCAGTACTTC
CASSYDRGRGTQYF
>TRBJ1-3|TRBV5-1|many|NA
TGCGCCAGCAGCTGGGGGGGTAGACCTGACTCTGGAAACACCATATATTTT
CASSWGGRPDSGNTIYF
>TRBJ2-1|TRBV3-1|many|NA
TGTGCCAGCAGCCAAGATCCGGGTATTGGTGAGCAGTTCTTC
CASSQDPGIGEQFF
>TRBJ1-1|TRBV7-2|NA|NA
TGTGCCAGCAGCTTAGCGTGGCCCCTAGTGGAAGCTTTCTTT
CASSLAWPLVEAFF
>TRBJ2-5|TRBV12-3/TRBV12-4|NA|TRBD2
TGTGCCATCAGTTTAGCGCGGTCCCCTAGCGGTTCCCAAGAGACCCAGTACTTC
CAISLARSPSGSQETQYF
>TRBJ1-2|TRBV7-2|NA|NA
TGTGCCAGCAGCCTAAGGATAGGGCGGAGCAAACATGGCTACACCTTC
CASSLRIGRSKHGYTF
>TRBJ2-1|TRBV7-2|NA|NA
TGTGCCAGCAGCTTAGTAATAAACACGGGCCATGAGCAGTTCTTC
CASSLVINTGHEQFF
>TRBJ2-7|TRBV5-4|NA|NA
TGTGCCAGCAGCTTGAGCTCAGCCTATGCCTACGAGCAGTACTTC
CASSLSSAYAYEQYF
>TRBJ1-1|TRBV4-3|many|NA
TGCGCCAGCAGCCAAGATCCGGCCCCCTCAAGGGCCTCCACTGAAGCTTTCTTT
CASSQDPAPSRASTEAFF
>TRBJ2-1|TRBV10-3|many|TRBD1
TGTGCCATCAGTGGGGACAGGGGAGATGAGCAGTTCTTC
CAISGDRGDEQFF
>TRBJ2-2|TRBV6-2/TRBV6-3|many|TRBD1
TGTGCCAGCAACGACAGGGGGAATGCCGGGGAGCTGTTTTTT
CASNDRGNAGELFF
>TRBJ1-3|TRBV28|few|NA
TGTGCCAGCAGTTTAGGGAGACCTGGAAACACCATATATTTT
CASSLGRPGNTIYF
>TRBJ2-3|TRBV5-4|few|NA
TGTGCCAGCAGCCTGCGAACGGGCTTCACAGATACGCAGTATTTT
CASSLRTGFTDTQYF